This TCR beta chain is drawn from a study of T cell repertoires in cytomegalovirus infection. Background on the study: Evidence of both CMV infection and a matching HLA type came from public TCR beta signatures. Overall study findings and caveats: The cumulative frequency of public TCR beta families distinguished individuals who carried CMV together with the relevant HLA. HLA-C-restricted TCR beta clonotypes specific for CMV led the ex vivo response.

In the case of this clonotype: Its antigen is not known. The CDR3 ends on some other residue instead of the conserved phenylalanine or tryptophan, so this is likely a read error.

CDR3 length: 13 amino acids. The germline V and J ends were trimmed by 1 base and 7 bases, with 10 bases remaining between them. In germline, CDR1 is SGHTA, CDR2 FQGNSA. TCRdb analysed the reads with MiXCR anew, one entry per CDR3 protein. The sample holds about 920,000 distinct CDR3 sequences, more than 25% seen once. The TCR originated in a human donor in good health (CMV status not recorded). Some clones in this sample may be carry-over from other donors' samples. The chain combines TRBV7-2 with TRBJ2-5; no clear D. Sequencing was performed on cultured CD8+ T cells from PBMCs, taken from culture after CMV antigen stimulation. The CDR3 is CASSLEDLLTQYC. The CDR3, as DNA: TGTGCCAGCAGCTTAGAGGACCTCCTGACCCAGTACTGC.